This T cell receptor (beta chain) is from a study of cytomegalovirus exposure and HLA in healthy donors. J was trimmed by 6 bases and V by 5 bases; bases with no gene match: 9. The CDR3 totals 17 residues. Germline loops: CDR1 MNHEY, CDR2 SMNVEV (reference sequence). The study, taken as a whole, reports: When presence/absence was analysed, sequencing depth was taken to be roughly uniform across donors. Reportedly, diagnosis of cytomegalovirus status by the classifier showed high specificity and sensitivity. Under in vitro conditions, a few CMV-associated chains were confirmed as specific for CMV antigens.

Use of 60 Vbeta and 13 Jbeta primers characterized the PCR. Method: immunoSEQ multiplex PCR; TCRdb's copy keeps in-frame clones and lacks some. This sample carries around 150,000 clones, more than 60% of them seen once, and the ten largest clones take 2.5% to 3.5%. Notes on this clone: Antigen unknown.

The sequenced sample was PBMCs. The chain couples TRBV27 to TRBJ2-2; 13 nucleotides match TRBD2. The clonotype originates from a male donor in good health and CMV-seronegative. The CDR3 protein is CASSARATSGRPGELFF. In DNA, the CDR3 is TGTGCCAGCAGTGCCCGAGCGACTAGCGGGAGGCCCGGGGAGCTGTTTTTT.